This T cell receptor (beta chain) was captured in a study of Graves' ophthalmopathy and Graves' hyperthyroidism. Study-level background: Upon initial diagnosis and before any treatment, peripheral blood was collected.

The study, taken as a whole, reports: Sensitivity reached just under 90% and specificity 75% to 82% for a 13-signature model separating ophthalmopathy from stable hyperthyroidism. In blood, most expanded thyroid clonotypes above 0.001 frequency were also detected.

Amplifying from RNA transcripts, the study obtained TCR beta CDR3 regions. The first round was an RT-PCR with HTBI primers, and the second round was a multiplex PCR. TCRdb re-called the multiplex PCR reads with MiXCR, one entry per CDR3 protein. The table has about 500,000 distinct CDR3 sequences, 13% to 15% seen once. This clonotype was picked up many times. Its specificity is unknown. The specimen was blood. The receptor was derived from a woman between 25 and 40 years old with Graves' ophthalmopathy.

The CDR3 here is CSAPRTGWDGANVLTF. The DNA for the CDR3 is TGCAGTGCTCCCAGGACAGGGTGGGATGGGGCCAACGTCCTGACTTTC. The gene calls are TRBV20-1 and TRBJ2-6; 8 bases fit TRBD1. The CDR3 loop spans 16 amino acids. Looked up from germline, CDR1 is DFQATT and CDR2 is SNEGSKA (reference sequence). The junction had 9 bases not matched to a gene; V was cut back by 5 bases and J by 3 bases.